This T cell receptor beta chain emerged from a study of blood T cell repertoires in COVID-19. The CDR3 contains 15 residues. V was shortened by 2 bases and J by 4 bases, with 11 bases between the two germline ends. The germline CDR1 and CDR2 sequences are KGHDR and SFDVKD. Profiled with immunoSEQ multiplex PCR; TCRdb holds only in-frame clones, not every one. The sample has roughly 13,000 clones; roughly 82% are singletons. What was sequenced was peripheral blood. The receptor was derived from a woman aged 45-59 years with active or convalescent COVID-19. The chain has TRBV24-1 and TRBJ2-1, with unresolved D. The DNA of the CDR3 is TGTGCCACCAGTGATTCCGGGTCCCCTTACAATGAGCAGTTCTTC. Residues: CATSDSGSPYNEQFF.